This TCR beta chain was observed in a study of blood T cell repertoires in COVID-19. Looking at the study overall: From T cells, B-cell-depleted T cells, or PBMCs came the material, which was cDNA or gDNA.

Method: immunoSEQ multiplex PCR; TCRdb's copy keeps in-frame clones and lacks some. The table records about 170,000 clones, roughly 84% of them present only once. V was trimmed by 7 bases and J by 5 bases, leaving 14 bases between them. Per germline, CDR1 SGDLS and CDR2 YYNGEE. The CDR3 has 13 amino acids. This TCR was recovered from a man between 60 and 75 years old who had recovered from COVID-19. Sequencing was done on a sample of peripheral blood. The rearrangement uses TRBV9 and TRBJ2-3; tentatively, D is TRBD2 (6 bases). CDR3 DNA sequence: TGTGCCAGCGGGGGACTCCGACAAGATACGCAGTATTTT. It translates to CASGGLRQDTQYF.